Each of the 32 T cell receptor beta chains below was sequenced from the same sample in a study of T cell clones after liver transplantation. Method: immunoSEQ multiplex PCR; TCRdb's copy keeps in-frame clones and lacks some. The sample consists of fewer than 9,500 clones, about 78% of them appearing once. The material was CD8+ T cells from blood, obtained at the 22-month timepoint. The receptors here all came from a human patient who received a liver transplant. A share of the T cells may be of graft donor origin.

The CDR3 region is CASSPSRGGEDTQYF. DNA for the CDR3: TGTGCCAGCAGCCCTTCGCGCGGGGGGGAAGATACGCAGTATTTT. This rearrangement joins TRBV4-2 to TRBJ2-3; TRBD2 matches 9 bases. The V segment lost 4 bases and the J segment 5 bases; nucleotides outside the gene matches: 7. CDR1 and CDR2 from the germline V gene are LGHNA and YNFKEQ. The CDR3 length is 15 residues.

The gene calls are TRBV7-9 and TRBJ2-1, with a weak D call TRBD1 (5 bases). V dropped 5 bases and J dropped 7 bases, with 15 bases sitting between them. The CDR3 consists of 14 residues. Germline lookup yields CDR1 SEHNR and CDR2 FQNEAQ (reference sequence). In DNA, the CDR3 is TGTGCCAGCAGCCAAAAGGACAATAAGAATGAGCAGTTCTTC. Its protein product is CASSQKDNKNEQFF. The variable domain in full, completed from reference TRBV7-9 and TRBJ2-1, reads DTGVSQNPRHKITKRGQNVTFRCDPISEHNRLYWYRQTLGQGPEFLTYFQNEAQLEKSRLLSDRFSAERPKGSFSTLEIQRTEQGDSAMYLCASSQKDNKNEQFFGPGTRLTVL.

CDR3 DNA: TGTGCCAGCAGCTCAATTGGGACAGGGTGGGAGACCCAGTACTTC. Translated: CASSSIGTGWETQYF. The J gene is TRBJ2-5, the V gene TRBV27, with TRBD1 identical over 9 bases. This CDR3 region has 15 residues. V lost 6 bases, J lost 5 bases, and 10 bases stayed unmatched. The germline CDR1 and CDR2 sequences are MNHEY and SMNVEV (reference sequence).

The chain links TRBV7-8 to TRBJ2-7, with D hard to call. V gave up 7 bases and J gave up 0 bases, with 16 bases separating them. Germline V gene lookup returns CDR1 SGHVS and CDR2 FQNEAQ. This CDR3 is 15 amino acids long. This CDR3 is CASTHGPSSSYEQYF. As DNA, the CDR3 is TGTGCCAGCACCCACGGGCCGTCAAGCTCCTACGAGCAGTACTTC.

The chain's CDR3 is CASRSQNTGELFF. The DNA of the CDR3 is TGTGCCAGCAGATCACAGAACACCGGGGAGCTGTTTTTT. The gene calls are TRBV6-5 and TRBJ2-2, with D uncertain. V lost 6 bases to trimming and J lost 1 base, with 6 bases between them. Germline loops: CDR1 MNHEY, CDR2 SVGAGI. This CDR3 has 13 amino acids.

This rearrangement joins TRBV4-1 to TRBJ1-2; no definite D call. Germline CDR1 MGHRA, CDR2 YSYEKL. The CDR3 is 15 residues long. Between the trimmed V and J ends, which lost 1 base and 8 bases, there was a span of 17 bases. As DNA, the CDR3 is TGCGCCAGCAGCCAAGGAGGAGGGAGGTCGTTCGGCTACACCTTC. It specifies CASSQGGGRSFGYTF.

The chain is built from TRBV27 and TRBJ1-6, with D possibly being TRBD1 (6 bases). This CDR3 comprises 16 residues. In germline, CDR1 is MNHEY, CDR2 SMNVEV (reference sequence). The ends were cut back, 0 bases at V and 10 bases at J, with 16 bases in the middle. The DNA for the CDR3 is TGTGCCAGCAGTTTATCTATGGGACACAAGGAATCACCCCTCCACTTT. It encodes CASSLSMGHKESPLHF.

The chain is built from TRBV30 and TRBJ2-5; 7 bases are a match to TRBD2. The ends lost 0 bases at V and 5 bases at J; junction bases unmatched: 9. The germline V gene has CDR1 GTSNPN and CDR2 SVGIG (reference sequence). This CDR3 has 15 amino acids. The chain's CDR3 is CAWSVDSTSSETQYF. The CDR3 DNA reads TGTGCCTGGAGTGTCGATTCGACTAGCTCGGAGACCCAGTACTTC. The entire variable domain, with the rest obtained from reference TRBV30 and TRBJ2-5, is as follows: SQTIHQWPATLVQPVGSPLSLECTVEGTSNPNLYWYRQAAGRGLQLLFYSVGIGQISSEVPQNLSASRPQDRQFILSSKKLLLSDSGFYLCAWSVDSTSSETQYFGPGTRLLVL.

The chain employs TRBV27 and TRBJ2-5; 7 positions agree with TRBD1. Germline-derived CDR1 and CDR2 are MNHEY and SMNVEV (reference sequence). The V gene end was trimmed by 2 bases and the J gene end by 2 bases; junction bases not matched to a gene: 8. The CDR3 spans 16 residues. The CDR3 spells CASSLTPTGSQETQYF. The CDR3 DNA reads TGTGCCAGCAGTTTAACCCCGACAGGGTCGCAAGAGACCCAGTACTTC.

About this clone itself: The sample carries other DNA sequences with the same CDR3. CDR3 protein: CASSPSYNEQFF. In nucleotides, the CDR3 is TGTGCCAGTAGTCCCAGTTACAATGAGCAGTTCTTC. This chain joins TRBV19 and TRBJ2-1; D not resolved. The V end was cut by 5 bases, the J end by 4 bases, with 6 bases between. Germline V gene sequence: CDR1 LNHDA, CDR2 SQIVND (reference sequence). CDR3 length: 12 residues.

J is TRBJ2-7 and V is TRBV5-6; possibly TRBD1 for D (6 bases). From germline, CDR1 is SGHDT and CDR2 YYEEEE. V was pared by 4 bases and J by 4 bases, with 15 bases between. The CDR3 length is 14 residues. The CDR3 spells CASSLQGTLYEQYF. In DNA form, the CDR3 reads TGTGCCAGCAGCCTGCAGGGGACCCTTTACGAGCAGTACTTC.

In DNA, the CDR3 is TGTGCCAGCAGCTTGGGGGACCAGGGGATACAAAACATTCAGTACTTC. Amino acid sequence: CASSLGDQGIQNIQYF. The J gene is TRBJ2-4, the V gene TRBV5-4; tentatively, D is TRBD1 (6 bases). The ends were cut back, 0 bases at V and 5 bases at J, with 15 bases in the middle. This CDR3 is 16 amino acids long. Germline loops: CDR1 SGHNT, CDR2 YYREEE (reference sequence).

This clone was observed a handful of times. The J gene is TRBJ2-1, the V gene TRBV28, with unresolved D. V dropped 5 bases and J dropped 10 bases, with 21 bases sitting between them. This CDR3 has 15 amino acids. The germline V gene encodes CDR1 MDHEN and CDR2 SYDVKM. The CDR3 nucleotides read TGTGCCAGCAGTCTCGACGGGTCCCTACGAGAAGAGCAGTTCTTC. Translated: CASSLDGSLREEQFF.

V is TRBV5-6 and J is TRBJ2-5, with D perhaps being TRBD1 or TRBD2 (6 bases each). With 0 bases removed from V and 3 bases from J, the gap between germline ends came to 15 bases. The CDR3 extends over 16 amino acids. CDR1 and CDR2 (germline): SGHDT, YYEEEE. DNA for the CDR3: TGTGCCAGCAGCTTGGAAGGGGGGTTCGGTGAAGAGACCCAGTACTTC. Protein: CASSLEGGFGEETQYF.

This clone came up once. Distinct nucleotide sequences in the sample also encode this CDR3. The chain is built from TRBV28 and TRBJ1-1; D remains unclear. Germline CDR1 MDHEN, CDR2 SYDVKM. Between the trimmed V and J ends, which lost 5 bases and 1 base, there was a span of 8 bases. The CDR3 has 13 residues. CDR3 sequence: CASSLPRNTEAFF. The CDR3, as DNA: TGTGCCAGCAGTCTCCCAAGGAACACTGAAGCTTTCTTT.

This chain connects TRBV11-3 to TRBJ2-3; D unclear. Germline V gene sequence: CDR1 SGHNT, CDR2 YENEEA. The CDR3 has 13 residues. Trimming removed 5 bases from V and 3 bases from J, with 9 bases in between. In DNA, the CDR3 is TGTGCCAGCAGCACGTTAGGGACAGATACGCAGTATTTT. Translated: CASSTLGTDTQYF. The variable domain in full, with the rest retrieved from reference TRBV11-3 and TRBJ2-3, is EAGVVQSPRYKIIEKKQPVAFWCNPISGHNTLYWYLQNLGQGPELLIRYENEEAVDDSQLPKDRFSAERLKGVDSTLKIQPAELGDSAVYLCASSTLGTDTQYFGPGTRLTVL.

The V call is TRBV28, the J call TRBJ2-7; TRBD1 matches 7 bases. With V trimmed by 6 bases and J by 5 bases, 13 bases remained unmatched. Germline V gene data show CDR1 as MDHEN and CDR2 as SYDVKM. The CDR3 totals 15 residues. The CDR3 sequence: CASSLEQGSLDEQYF. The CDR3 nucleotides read TGTGCCAGCAGCCTCGAACAGGGGAGTTTGGACGAGCAGTACTTC.

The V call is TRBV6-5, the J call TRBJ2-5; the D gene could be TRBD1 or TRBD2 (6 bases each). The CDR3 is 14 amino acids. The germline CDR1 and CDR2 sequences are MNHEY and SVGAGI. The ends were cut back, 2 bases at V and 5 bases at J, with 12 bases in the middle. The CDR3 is CASSYEGGRETQYF. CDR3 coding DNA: TGTGCCAGCAGTTACGAGGGGGGACGTGAGACCCAGTACTTC.

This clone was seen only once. The CDR3: CSAKSARPLHF. In DNA form, the CDR3 reads TGCAGTGCTAAGTCCGCGCGCCCCCTCCACTTT. This sequence joins TRBV20-1 and TRBJ1-6, with unresolved D. V was cut by 4 bases and J by 13 bases, with 11 bases left in between. The CDR3 covers 11 residues. CDR1 is DFQATT and CDR2 is SNEGSKA in the germline V gene (reference sequence).

CDR3 sequence (DNA): TGTGCCAGCAGTGAATTTCAAGGGAACAATCAGCCCCAGCATTTT. Protein sequence: CASSEFQGNNQPQHF. The chain combines TRBV6-1 with TRBJ1-5; D is unresolved. CDR3 size: 15 residues. Trimming left V 2 bases short and J 3 bases short, with 11 bases between. Germline-derived CDR1 and CDR2 are MNHNS and SASEGT.

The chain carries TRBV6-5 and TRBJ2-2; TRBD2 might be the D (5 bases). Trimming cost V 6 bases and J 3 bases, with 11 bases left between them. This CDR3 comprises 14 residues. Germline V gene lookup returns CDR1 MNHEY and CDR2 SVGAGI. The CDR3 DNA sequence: TGTGCCAGCAGCTCGGCGGGCGACACCGGGGAGCTGTTTTTT. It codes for CASSSAGDTGELFF.

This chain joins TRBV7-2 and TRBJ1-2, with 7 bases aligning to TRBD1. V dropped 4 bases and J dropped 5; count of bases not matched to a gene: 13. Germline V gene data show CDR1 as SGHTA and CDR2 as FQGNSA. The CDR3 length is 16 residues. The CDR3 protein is CASSYNSGGSLYGYTF. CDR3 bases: TGTGCCAGCAGCTACAATTCAGGGGGTTCCCTTTATGGCTACACCTTC.

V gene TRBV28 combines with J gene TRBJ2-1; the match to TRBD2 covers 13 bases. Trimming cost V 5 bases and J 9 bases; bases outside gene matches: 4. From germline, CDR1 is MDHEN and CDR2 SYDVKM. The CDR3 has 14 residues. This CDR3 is CASSLLAGGPEQFF. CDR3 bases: TGTGCCAGCAGTCTACTAGCGGGGGGGCCTGAGCAGTTCTTC.

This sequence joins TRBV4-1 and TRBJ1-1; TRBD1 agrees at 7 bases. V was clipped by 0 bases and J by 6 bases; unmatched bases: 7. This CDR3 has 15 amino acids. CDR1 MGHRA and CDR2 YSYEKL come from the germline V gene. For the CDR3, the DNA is TGCGCCAGCAGCCAAGAGGGGCAGGGGGTCGCTGAAGCTTTCTTT. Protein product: CASSQEGQGVAEAFF.

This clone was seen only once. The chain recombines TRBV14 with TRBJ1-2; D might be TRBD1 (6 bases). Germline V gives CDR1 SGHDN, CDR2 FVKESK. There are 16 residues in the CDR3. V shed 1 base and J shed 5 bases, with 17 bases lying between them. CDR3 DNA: TGTGCCAGCAGCCAAGTAACCCAGGGGTCACGGTATGGCTACACCTTC. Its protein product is CASSQVTQGSRYGYTF.

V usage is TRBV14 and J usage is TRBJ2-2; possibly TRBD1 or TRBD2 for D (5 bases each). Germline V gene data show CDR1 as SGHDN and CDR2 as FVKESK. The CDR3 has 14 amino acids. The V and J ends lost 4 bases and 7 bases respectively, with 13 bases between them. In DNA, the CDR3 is TGTGCCAGCAGCCTCCGAGAGGGACGCGGGGAGCTGTTTTTT. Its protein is CASSLREGRGELFF.

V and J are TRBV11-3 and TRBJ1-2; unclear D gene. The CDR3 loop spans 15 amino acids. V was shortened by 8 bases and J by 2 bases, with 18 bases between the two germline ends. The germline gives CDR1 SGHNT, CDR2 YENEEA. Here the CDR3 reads CASGLGRTRNYGYTF. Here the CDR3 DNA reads TGTGCCAGCGGGCTCGGGAGGACCCGAAACTATGGCTACACCTTC.

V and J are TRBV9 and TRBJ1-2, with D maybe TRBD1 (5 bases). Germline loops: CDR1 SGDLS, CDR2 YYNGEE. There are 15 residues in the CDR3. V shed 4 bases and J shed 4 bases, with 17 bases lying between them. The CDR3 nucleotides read TGTGCCAGCAGCCGTGGGGGGTCGGATCTCTATGGCTACACCTTC. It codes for CASSRGGSDLYGYTF.

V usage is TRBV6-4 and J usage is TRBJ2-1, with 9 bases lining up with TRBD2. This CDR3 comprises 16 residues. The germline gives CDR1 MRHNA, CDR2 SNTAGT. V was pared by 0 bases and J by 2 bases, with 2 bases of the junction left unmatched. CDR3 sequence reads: CASSDSGGGAYNEQFF. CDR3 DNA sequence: TGTGCCAGCAGTGACTCTGGCGGGGGGGCCTACAATGAGCAGTTCTTC.

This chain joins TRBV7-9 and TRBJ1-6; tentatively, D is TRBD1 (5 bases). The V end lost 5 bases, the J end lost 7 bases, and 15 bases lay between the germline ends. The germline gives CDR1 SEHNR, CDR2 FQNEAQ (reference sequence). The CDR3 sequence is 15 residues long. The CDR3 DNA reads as TGTGCCAGCAGCCCCTCGCAGGGTCAGAATTCACCCCTCCACTTT. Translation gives CASSPSQGQNSPLHF.

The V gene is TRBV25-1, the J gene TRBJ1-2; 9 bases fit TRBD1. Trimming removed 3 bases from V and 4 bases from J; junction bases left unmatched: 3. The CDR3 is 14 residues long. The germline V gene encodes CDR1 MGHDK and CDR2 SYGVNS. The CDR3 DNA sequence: TGTGCCAGCAGTGAGATGACAGGGGGCTATGGCTACACCTTC. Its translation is CASSEMTGGYGYTF.

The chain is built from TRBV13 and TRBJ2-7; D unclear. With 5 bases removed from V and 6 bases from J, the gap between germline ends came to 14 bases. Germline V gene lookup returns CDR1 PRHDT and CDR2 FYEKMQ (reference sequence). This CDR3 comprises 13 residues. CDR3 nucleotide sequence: TGTGCCAGCAGCATCCGGACGACCCGCGAGCAGTACTTC. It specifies CASSIRTTREQYF.